This TCR beta chain derives from a study of metastatic and nonmetastatic thyroid tumors. Background on the study: Peripheral blood and tumor or nodule samples from malignant and benign thyroid patients were compared. Study-wide results and limits: Reports indicated that malignant thyroid tumors showed significantly higher TCR beta diversity than benign nodules did, in blood and tumor.

Patients were all untreated before their thyroid surgery. Per germline, CDR1 SGHTA and CDR2 FQGTGA. The trim removed 5 bases at V and 6 bases at J, leaving 16 bases unmatched. The CDR3 is 18 amino acids. This clone has at least ten counts. Its antigen remains unidentified. Per the study methods: Between-group CDR3 differences, defined by clinicopathological status, yielded a distant-metastasis classifier for papillary thyroid cancer. TCRdb called clones again from the PCR reads with MiXCR. The V and J calls reflect TCRdb's pipeline rather than the authors' work. The table includes over 10,000 clones, over 10% detected once.

The chain recombines TRBV7-3 with TRBJ2-1; 10 bases fit TRBD2. The receptor was isolated from a female donor with papillary thyroid cancer or a benign thyroid nodule (not recorded which). Some clones in this sample may be carry-over from other donors' samples. The sample was blood. The CDR3 reads CASSPNMVLAGVSNEQFF. Written as DNA, the CDR3 is TGTGCCAGCAGCCCTAACATGGTTCTAGCGGGAGTCTCCAATGAGCAGTTCTTC.